Listed here are 13 T cell receptor beta chains from one sample, sequenced in a study of CD8+CD57+ T cells in acquired aplastic anemia. Patients picked for sequencing had shown CD8+CD57+ cell expansion detected by flow cytometry. CDR3 and TCR beta VDJ profiling relied on genomic DNA as the template. Each CDR3 protein gets one entry after TCRdb re-called the reads with MiXCR. The data show roughly 160,000 distinct CDR3 sequences, roughly 48% seen once. Sequencing used sorted CD4+, CD8+, or CD8+CD57+ T cells (not recorded which) from PBMCs. These receptors originate from a human donor with aplastic anemia.

Only a few counts were recorded for this clonotype. This chain joins TRBV3-1 and TRBJ2-6; D uncertain. The CDR3 contains 13 residues. The germline V gene encodes CDR1 LGHDT and CDR2 YNNKEL (reference sequence). V lost 6 bases and J 1 base, leaving 4 bases between the germline ends. CDR3 region: CASRGSGANVLTF. Here the CDR3 DNA reads TGTGCCAGCAGGGGATCTGGGGCCAACGTCCTGACTTTC.

This chain connects TRBV9 to TRBJ2-2; a weak D match, TRBD2 (5 bases). V shed 0 bases and J shed 5 bases, with 8 bases lying between them. Germline CDR1 reads SGDLS; CDR2 reads YYNGEE. There are 14 residues in the CDR3. The CDR3 coding sequence is TGTGCCAGCAGCGTAGAGGCGGGTACCGGGGAGCTGTTTTTT. Translating it yields CASSVEAGTGELFF.

This clonotype is a singleton in its sample. The rearrangement uses TRBV24-1 and TRBJ1-5, with 10 bases matching TRBD1. The CDR3 loop spans 12 amino acids. Germline V gene lookup returns CDR1 KGHDR and CDR2 SFDVKD. After removal of 10 bases from V and 5 bases from J, the junction contained 1 base not matched to a gene. In DNA, the CDR3 is TGTGCCACAGGACAGGGGGATCAGCCCCAGCATTTT. Protein product: CATGQGDQPQHF.

This chain joins TRBV28 and TRBJ1-1; D possibly corresponds to TRBD1 (5 bases). The germline V and J ends were trimmed by 2 bases and 4 bases, with 11 bases remaining between them. The CDR3 runs 14 residues. Germline lookup yields CDR1 MDHEN and CDR2 SYDVKM. CDR3 residues: CASSLVAGATEAFF. The CDR3 DNA reads TGTGCCAGCAGTTTAGTAGCCGGGGCCACTGAAGCTTTCTTT.

The chain couples TRBV6-1 to TRBJ2-1, with 8 bases identical to TRBD1. The V gene's germline CDR1 is MNHNS and CDR2 SASEGT. J gave up 3 bases and V 5 bases, and 6 bases lay outside the gene matches. This CDR3 has 15 amino acids. CDR3 residues: CASSQDRAGYNEQFF. The DNA of the CDR3 is TGTGCCAGCAGTCAGGACAGGGCGGGCTACAATGAGCAGTTCTTC.

A remark on this clonotype: The conserved phenylalanine or tryptophan normally closing the CDR3 is absent here, so this likely arose from a read error. This chain connects TRBV28 to TRBJ2-2, with D uncertain. The germline V gene has CDR1 MDHEN and CDR2 SYDVKM. Trimming took off 2 bases at V and 2 bases at J, with 0 bases between the two ends. This CDR3 comprises 12 residues. The CDR3 sequence: CASSLNTGELFL. CDR3 sequence (DNA): TGTGCCAGCAGTTTAAACACCGGGGAGCTGTTTCTT.

The chain carries TRBV10-3 and TRBJ1-4; 11 nucleotides align to TRBD1. V trimming: 6 bases; J trimming: 8 bases; junction bases outside the gene matches: 8. The V gene's germline CDR1 is ENHRY and CDR2 SYGVKD. This CDR3 comprises 15 residues. CDR3 in DNA: TGTGCCATCAGCGTCGGGACAGGGGGTCAGGAAAAACTGTTTTTT. This gives the protein CAISVGTGGQEKLFF.

In this sample, this clonotype turned up many times. The genes are TRBV15 and TRBJ2-3; D might be TRBD1 (6 bases). V was cut by 1 base and J by 5 bases, with 16 bases left in between. Germline CDR1 LNHNV, CDR2 YYDKDF (reference sequence). The CDR3 contains 16 residues. The CDR3 region has the DNA TGTGCCACCAGCAGAGGGCCGGCCCCGGACAGAGATACGCAGTATTTT. Translation gives CATSRGPAPDRDTQYF. Together with reference TRBV15 and TRBJ2-3, the CDR3 gives the full variable domain: DAMVIQNPRYQVTQFGKPVTLSCSQTLNHNVMYWYQQKSSQAPKLLFHYYDKDFNNEADTPDNFQSRRPNTSFCFLDIRSPGLGDTAMYLCATSRGPAPDRDTQYFGPGTRLTVL.

This rearrangement joins TRBV2 to TRBJ2-1, with D perhaps assigned TRBD1 or TRBD2 (5 bases each). Trimming removed 10 bases at V and 4 bases at J, with 11 bases between. Germline-derived CDR1 and CDR2 are SNHLY and FYNNEI. The CDR3 consists of 12 residues. The CDR3 coding sequence is TGTGCCATCCGGGGCAGATACAATGAGCAGTTCTTC. Its protein product is CAIRGRYNEQFF. The complete variable domain, with remaining parts taken from reference TRBV2 and TRBJ2-1, reads EPEVTQTPSHQVTQMGQEVILRCVPISNHLYFYWYRQILGQKVEFLVSFYNNEISEKSEIFDDQFSVERPDGSNFTLKIRSTKLEDSAMYFCAIRGRYNEQFFGPGTRLTVL.

This clonotype appeared a single time. The V gene is TRBV2, the J gene TRBJ1-2; 8 positions match TRBD1. The germline gives CDR1 SNHLY, CDR2 FYNNEI. The CDR3 loop spans 13 amino acids. After removal of 5 bases from V and 6 bases from J, the junction contained 5 bases not matched to a gene. The CDR3 here is CASSYTGGDGYTF. The CDR3 DNA reads as TGTGCCAGCAGTTATACAGGGGGTGATGGCTACACCTTC.

The chain couples TRBV19 to TRBJ2-2, with 7 bases lining up with TRBD1. Germline CDR1 and CDR2: LNHDA and SQIVND (reference sequence). V dropped 8 bases and J dropped 1; count of bases not matched to a gene: 1. CDR3 length equals 13 residues. The CDR3 is CASGQENTGELFF. The CDR3 DNA is TGTGCCAGTGGACAGGAGAACACCGGGGAGCTGTTTTTT.

The J gene is TRBJ2-1, the V gene TRBV24-1, with D tentatively TRBD2 (6 bases). This CDR3 is 16 amino acids long. Germline CDR1 and CDR2: KGHDR and SFDVKD. Trimming took off 2 bases at V and 5 bases at J, with 15 bases between the two ends. CDR3 in amino acids: CATSDWRGPGHNEQFF. CDR3 DNA sequence: TGTGCCACCAGTGATTGGCGGGGCCCCGGGCACAATGAGCAGTTCTTC.

Points on this clonotype: This clone may be a read error of a much larger clone one base away. V is TRBV5-1 and J is TRBJ1-1; perhaps TRBD1 as D (6 bases). Germline V gene sequence: CDR1 SGHRS, CDR2 YFSETQ. V was shortened by 0 bases and J by 1 base, with 16 bases between the two germline ends. The CDR3 runs 17 residues. This CDR3 reads CASSLAPTGDPNTEAFF. DNA for the CDR3: TGCGCCAGCAGCTTGGCGCCGACAGGAGATCCGAACACTGAAGCTTTCTTT.